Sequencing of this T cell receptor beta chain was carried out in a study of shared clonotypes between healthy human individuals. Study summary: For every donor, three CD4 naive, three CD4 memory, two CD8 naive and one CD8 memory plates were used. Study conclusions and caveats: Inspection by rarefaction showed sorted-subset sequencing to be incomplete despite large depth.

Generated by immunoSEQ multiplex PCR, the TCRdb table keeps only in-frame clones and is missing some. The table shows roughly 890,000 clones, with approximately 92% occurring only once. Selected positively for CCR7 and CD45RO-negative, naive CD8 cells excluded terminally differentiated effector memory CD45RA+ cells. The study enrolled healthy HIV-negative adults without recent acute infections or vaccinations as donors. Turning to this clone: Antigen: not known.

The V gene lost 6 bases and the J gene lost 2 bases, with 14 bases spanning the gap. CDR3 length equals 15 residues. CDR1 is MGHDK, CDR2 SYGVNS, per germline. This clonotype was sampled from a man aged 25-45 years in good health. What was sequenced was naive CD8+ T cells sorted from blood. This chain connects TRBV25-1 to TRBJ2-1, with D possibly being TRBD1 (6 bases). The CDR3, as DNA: TGTGCCAGCAGCCTGAGGGACAATCCCTACAATGAGCAGTTCTTC. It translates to CASSLRDNPYNEQFF.